Below are 8 T cell receptor beta chains sequenced from a single sample in a study of early T cells in non-severe SARS-CoV-2 infection. TCRdb ran MiXCR on the 5' RACE reads and lists one entry per CDR3 protein. The sample has roughly 40,000 distinct CDR3 sequences; 6% to 7.5% are singletons. The sequenced material came from whole blood. Receptors were obtained from an adult who was a healthcare worker with PCR-confirmed SARS-CoV-2 infection or an uninfected control (not recorded which).

The CDR3 spells CAISRVGRQGNRGSPLHF. As DNA, the CDR3 is TGTGCCATCAGTCGAGTCGGGAGACAGGGGAACCGTGGCTCACCCCTCCACTTT. V and J are TRBV10-3 and TRBJ1-6; 8 bases are a match to TRBD1. Trimming cost V 5 bases and J 10 bases; bases outside gene matches: 19. Per the germline V gene, CDR1 is ENHRY and CDR2 is SYGVKD. This CDR3 has 18 amino acids.

This clonotype was seen a handful of times. The genes are TRBV21-1 and TRBJ2-7; TRBD1 reflects the table's D call only, with no check against the DNA. TRBV21-1 is flagged as a pseudogene. The CDR3 spans 15 residues. The CDR3 region is CASSKRGKGAREQYF. In DNA, the CDR3 is TGTGCCAGCAGCAAAAGAGGAAAGGGGGCGCGTGAGCAGTACTTC.

This clonotype was seen a few times. The chain is built from TRBV5-1 and TRBJ1-5; no definite D call. Trimming removed 4 bases at V and 0 bases at J, with 11 bases between. This CDR3 is 15 amino acids long. Germline V gene lookup returns CDR1 SGHRS and CDR2 YFSETQ. The CDR3 spells CASSPDGYSNQPQHF. As DNA, the CDR3 is TGCGCCAGCAGCCCAGACGGATATAGCAATCAGCCCCAGCATTTT.

This chain joins TRBV18 and TRBJ1-1; unclear D gene. Germline CDR1 and CDR2: KGHSH and LQKENI. The CDR3 extends over 14 amino acids. V was pared by 2 bases and J by 3 bases, with 10 bases between. The DNA for the CDR3 is TGTGCCAGCTCACCATCCCCGGGCGACACTGAAGCTTTCTTT. Translation gives CASSPSPGDTEAFF.

This clonotype was picked up many times. The chain couples TRBV25-1 to TRBJ2-1; D perhaps matches TRBD1 (6 bases). CDR1 and CDR2 (germline): MGHDK, SYGVNS. The CDR3 extends over 15 amino acids. V lost 6 bases and J 2 bases, leaving 14 bases between the germline ends. The CDR3 region is CASSGLGAPYNEQFF. The CDR3 region has the DNA TGTGCCAGCAGCGGTTTGGGGGCCCCCTACAATGAGCAGTTCTTC.

This clonotype appeared a few times. The rearrangement uses TRBV5-5 and TRBJ2-7; D possibly corresponds to TRBD2 (5 bases). Trimming removed 0 bases at V and 4 bases at J, with 11 bases between. The CDR3 has 14 residues. Germline assignment: CDR1 SGHKS and CDR2 YYEKEE (reference sequence). The CDR3 sequence is CASSLVGSVYEQYF. The CDR3 DNA reads as TGTGCCAGCAGCTTGGTAGGTAGCGTTTACGAGCAGTACTTC.

This clonotype was picked up many times. The V call is TRBV12-3 or TRBV12-4, the J call TRBJ2-2; no clear D. The CDR3 loop spans 16 amino acids. V was trimmed by 1 base and J by 3 bases, leaving 12 bases between them. The CDR3 loop reads CASSLVADGDTGELFF. In DNA form, the CDR3 reads TGTGCCAGCAGTTTAGTCGCTGACGGAGACACCGGGGAGCTGTTTTTT.

This clonotype was counted at least ten times. The chain carries TRBV12-3 or TRBV12-4 and TRBJ1-5, with D unresolved. Between the trimmed V and J ends, which lost 3 bases and 6 bases, there was a span of 12 bases. The CDR3 is 14 amino acids. For the CDR3, the DNA is TGTGCCAGCAGTTTGGGAGGGCTTAGTCAGCCCCAGCATTTT. Amino acid sequence: CASSLGGLSQPQHF.